What follows are 18 T cell receptor beta chains derived from one specimen sequenced in a study of T cells after yellow fever vaccination. TCRdb called the 5' RACE reads again in MiXCR, with one record for every CDR3 protein. This table holds some 290,000 distinct CDR3 sequences, approximately 11% found once. The input for sequencing was CD4+ T cells sorted from PBMCs, taken 45 days after the yellow fever booster vaccination. All receptors derive from a man between 18 and 35 years old who received the YFV17D yellow fever vaccine.

This clonotype was counted a few times. This rearrangement joins TRBV11-3 to TRBJ2-1; D may correspond to TRBD1 or TRBD2 (7 bases each). Trimming left V 1 base short and J 8 bases short, with 9 bases between. Germline CDR1 and CDR2: SGHNT and YENEEA. The CDR3 totals 13 residues. Here the CDR3 DNA reads TGTGCCAGCAGCTTAGCAGGGGGGGATGAGCAGTTCTTC. This codes for CASSLAGGDEQFF.

The table lists this clonotype with many counts. The V and J genes are TRBV12-3 or TRBV12-4 and TRBJ1-4; D possibly corresponds to TRBD1 (6 bases). V was trimmed by 4 bases and J by 7 bases, leaving 19 bases between them. CDR3 length equals 16 residues. In DNA, the CDR3 is TGTGCCAGCAGTTCTGGCCAGGGGACTAAGGTTGAAAAACTGTTTTTT. Protein sequence: CASSSGQGTKVEKLFF.

The chain uses TRBV5-1 and TRBJ2-5; 9 bases are a match to TRBD2. Germline V gene lookup returns CDR1 SGHRS and CDR2 YFSETQ. This CDR3 has 15 amino acids. Losses at the gene ends were 0 bases for V and 2 bases for J; bases not matched to a gene: 2. As DNA, the CDR3 is TGCGCCAGCAGCTTGGCTAGCGGGGAGCAAGAGACCCAGTACTTC. Encoded protein: CASSLASGEQETQYF.

In this sample, this clonotype turned up a few times. The J gene is TRBJ1-2, the V gene TRBV6-6, with a tentative D call TRBD1 (6 bases). The V end lost 3 bases, the J end lost 4 bases, and 12 bases lay between the germline ends. The germline V gene encodes CDR1 MNHNY and CDR2 SVGAGI (reference sequence). The CDR3 is 14 residues long. The CDR3 region is CASSYGGRAYGYTF. CDR3 DNA sequence: TGTGCCAGCAGTTATGGGGGCAGAGCCTATGGCTACACCTTC.

DNA of the CDR3: TGCGCCAGCAGCTTGGCCGATTACACAGATACGCAGTATTTT. Protein: CASSLADYTDTQYF. V and J are TRBV5-1 and TRBJ2-3; no clear D. The ends were cut back, 0 bases at V and 2 bases at J, with 7 bases in the middle. From germline, CDR1 is SGHRS and CDR2 YFSETQ. CDR3 size: 14 residues.

This clonotype came up many times. This chain connects TRBV3-1 to TRBJ2-1; D call uncertain. Trimming left V 3 bases short and J 4 bases short, with 4 bases between. The CDR3 loop spans 12 amino acids. Germline assignment: CDR1 LGHDT and CDR2 YNNKEL (reference sequence). The CDR3 sequence: CASSQGYNEQFF. The CDR3 DNA is TGTGCCAGCAGCCAGGGATACAATGAGCAGTTCTTC.

V gene TRBV7-9 combines with J gene TRBJ1-2; D uncertain. V was clipped by 5 bases and J by 4 bases, with 11 bases between them. Germline loops: CDR1 SEHNR, CDR2 FQNEAQ (reference sequence). The CDR3 is 13 residues long. CDR3 nucleotide sequence: TGTGCCAGCAGCCCGGACGGAACCTATGGCTACACCTTC. Protein product: CASSPDGTYGYTF.

Only a few counts were recorded for this clonotype. The gene calls are TRBV4-3 and TRBJ1-2; D gene unclear. CDR1 is LGHNA and CDR2 is YSLEER in the germline V gene. Trimming pared 0 bases from V and 3 bases from J, leaving 8 bases between. The CDR3 loop spans 14 amino acids. Here the CDR3 DNA reads TGCGCCAGCAGCCAAGATGACGGCTACTATGGCTACACCTTC. Translated: CASSQDDGYYGYTF.

This clonotype occurred a few times. The genes are TRBV30 and TRBJ1-6, with D possibly TRBD1 on 6 matching bases. Germline CDR1 and CDR2: GTSNPN and SVGIG (reference sequence). The length of the CDR3 is 13 residues. Trimming left V 8 bases short and J 7 bases short, with 15 bases between. The CDR3 reads CAGAGQTNSPLHF. The CDR3 DNA reads TGTGCCGGCGCGGGACAAACAAATTCACCCCTCCACTTT.

The gene calls are TRBV5-1 and TRBJ1-1; the D gene is possibly TRBD1 (5 bases). The CDR3 runs 14 residues. Germline V CDR1 and CDR2: SGHRS, YFSETQ. V was trimmed by 3 bases and J by 5 bases, leaving 14 bases between them. The CDR3 region has the DNA TGCGCCAGCAGCTCAAAGACAGCGGAGACTGAAGCTTTCTTT. This sequence encodes CASSSKTAETEAFF.

V usage is TRBV27 and J usage is TRBJ2-3; D might be TRBD1 or TRBD2, each matching 5 bases. V was cut by 6 bases and J by 8 bases, with 18 bases left in between. The CDR3 loop spans 14 amino acids. CDR1 is MNHEY, CDR2 SMNVEV, per germline (reference sequence). In DNA, the CDR3 is TGTGCCAGCAGCCGGGACCGACTTTGGGGTACGCAGTATTTT. Translation gives CASSRDRLWGTQYF.

This clonotype was seen a few times. The chain joins TRBV6-6 to TRBJ2-5; D not certain. V lost 2 bases to trimming and J lost 5 bases, with 9 bases between them. CDR3 length: 13 residues. The germline gives CDR1 MNHNY, CDR2 SVGAGI (reference sequence). CDR3 bases: TGTGCCAGCAGTTACATTCCGCAGGAGACCCAGTACTTC. It specifies CASSYIPQETQYF.

This clonotype turned up a few times. The rearrangement uses TRBV10-3 and TRBJ2-7; maybe TRBD1 (6 bases). The CDR3 contains 15 residues. Trimming pared 4 bases from V and 4 bases from J, leaving 17 bases between. In germline, CDR1 is ENHRY, CDR2 SYGVKD. The CDR3 loop is CAISALYRVRYEQYV. For the CDR3, the DNA is TGTGCCATCAGTGCCCTATACAGGGTTCGGTACGAGCAGTACGTC.

Only a few counts were recorded for this clonotype. V is TRBV19 and J is TRBJ1-1, with D unclear. Trimming shortened V by 7 bases and J by 5 bases, and 17 bases separated the two germline ends. Germline V gene data show CDR1 as LNHDA and CDR2 as SQIVND (reference sequence). The CDR3 has 14 residues. This CDR3 is CASKVMVSGTEAFF. The CDR3 DNA follows: TGTGCCAGTAAGGTTATGGTCAGCGGGACTGAAGCTTTCTTT.

This clonotype has ten or more counts. V gene TRBV24-1 combines with J gene TRBJ2-1; perhaps TRBD1 as D (7 bases). The length of the CDR3 is 15 residues. V dropped 8 bases and J dropped 2 bases, with 15 bases sitting between them. Germline values: CDR1 KGHDR, CDR2 SFDVKD. The CDR3 sequence: CATTAGGRPYNEQFF. For the CDR3, the DNA is TGTGCCACCACGGCAGGGGGGCGGCCCTACAATGAGCAGTTCTTC.

The V call is TRBV4-2, the J call TRBJ1-4; 9 bases are a match to TRBD1. The CDR3 loop spans 20 amino acids. The trim removed 0 bases at V and 0 bases at J, leaving 11 bases unmatched. Germline loops: CDR1 LGHNA, CDR2 YNFKEQ. The CDR3 coding sequence is TGTGCCAGCAGCCAAGATCCCCCCGGGACAGGGAGGGCAACTAATGAAAAACTGTTTTTT. As protein: CASSQDPPGTGRATNEKLFF.

The V call is TRBV7-2, the J call TRBJ1-1; D might be TRBD1 (5 bases). This CDR3 has 14 residues. Trimming left V 0 bases short and J 6 bases short, with 11 bases between. Germline-derived CDR1 and CDR2 are SGHTA and FQGNSA. Written as DNA, the CDR3 is TGTGCCAGCAGCTTAGCTGGGGCAGGCGCTGAAGCTTTCTTT. Protein product: CASSLAGAGAEAFF.

The chain carries TRBV4-1 and TRBJ2-2; D remains unclear. CDR1 MGHRA and CDR2 YSYEKL come from the germline V gene. V lost 1 base and J 0 bases, leaving 3 bases between the germline ends. The CDR3 loop spans 14 amino acids. In nucleotides, the CDR3 is TGCGCCAGCAGCCAAGTTGCGAACACCGGGGAGCTGTTTTTT. This translates into CASSQVANTGELFF.